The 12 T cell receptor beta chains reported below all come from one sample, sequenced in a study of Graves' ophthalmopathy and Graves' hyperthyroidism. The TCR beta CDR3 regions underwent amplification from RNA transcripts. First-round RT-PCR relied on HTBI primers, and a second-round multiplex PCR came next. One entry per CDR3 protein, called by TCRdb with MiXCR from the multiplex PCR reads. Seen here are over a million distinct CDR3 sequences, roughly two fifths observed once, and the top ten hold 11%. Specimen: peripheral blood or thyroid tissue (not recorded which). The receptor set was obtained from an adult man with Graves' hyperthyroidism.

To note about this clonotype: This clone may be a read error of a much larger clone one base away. The CDR3 sequence: CASSLVSWGNRNNQPQHF. Written as DNA, the CDR3 is TGTGCCAGCAGCTTAGTGAGTTGGGGCAACCGGAACAATCAGCCCCAGCATTTT. This sequence joins TRBV7-8 and TRBJ1-5; TRBD1 is a possible D gene (5 bases). Germline V gene data show CDR1 as SGHVS and CDR2 as FQNEAQ. The CDR3 sequence is 18 residues long. Deletions cut 1 base from V and 3 bases from J, with 19 bases between.

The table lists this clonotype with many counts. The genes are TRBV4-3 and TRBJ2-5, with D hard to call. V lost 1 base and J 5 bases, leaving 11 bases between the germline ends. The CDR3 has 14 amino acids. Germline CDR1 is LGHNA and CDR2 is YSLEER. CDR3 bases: TGCGCCAGCAGCCAAGCCTGGATTGGGGAGACCCAGTACTTC. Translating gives CASSQAWIGETQYF.

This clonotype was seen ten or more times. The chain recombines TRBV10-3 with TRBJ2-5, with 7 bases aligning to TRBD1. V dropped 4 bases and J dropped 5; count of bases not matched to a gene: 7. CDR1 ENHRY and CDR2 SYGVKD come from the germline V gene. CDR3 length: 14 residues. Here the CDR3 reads CAISGSATGETQYF. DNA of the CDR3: TGTGCCATCAGTGGATCTGCGACAGGGGAGACCCAGTACTTC.

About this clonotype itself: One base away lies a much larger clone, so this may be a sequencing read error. The CDR3 bases are TGTGCCAGCGGCCCCGACAGGATTTCGTACGAGCAGTACTTC. Translation gives CASGPDRISYEQYF. The chain is built from TRBV7-8 and TRBJ2-7; the D gene is possibly TRBD1 (6 bases). In germline, CDR1 is SGHVS, CDR2 FQNEAQ. This CDR3 is built from 14 residues. Trimming pared 8 bases from V and 4 bases from J, leaving 18 bases between.

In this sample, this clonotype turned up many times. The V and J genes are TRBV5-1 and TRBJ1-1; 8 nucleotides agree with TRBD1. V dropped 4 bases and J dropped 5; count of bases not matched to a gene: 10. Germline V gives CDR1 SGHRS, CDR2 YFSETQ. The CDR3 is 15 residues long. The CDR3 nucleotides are TGCGCCAGCAGCGGCCGACAGGGGATGAGAACTGAAGCTTTCTTT. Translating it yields CASSGRQGMRTEAFF.

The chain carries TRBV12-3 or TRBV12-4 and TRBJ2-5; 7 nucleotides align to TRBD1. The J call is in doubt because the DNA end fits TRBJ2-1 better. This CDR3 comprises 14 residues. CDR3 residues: CASLGQEAYNEQFF. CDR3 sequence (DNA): TGTGCCAGCCTCGGACAGGAAGCCTACAATGAGCAGTTCTTC.

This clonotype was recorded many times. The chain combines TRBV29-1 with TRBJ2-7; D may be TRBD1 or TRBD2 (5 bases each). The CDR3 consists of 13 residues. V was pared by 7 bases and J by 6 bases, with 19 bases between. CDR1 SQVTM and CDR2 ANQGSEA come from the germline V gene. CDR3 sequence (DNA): TGCAGCGCCGAGGGGTCCACGGGGTTCGAGCAGTACTTC. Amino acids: CSAEGSTGFEQYF.

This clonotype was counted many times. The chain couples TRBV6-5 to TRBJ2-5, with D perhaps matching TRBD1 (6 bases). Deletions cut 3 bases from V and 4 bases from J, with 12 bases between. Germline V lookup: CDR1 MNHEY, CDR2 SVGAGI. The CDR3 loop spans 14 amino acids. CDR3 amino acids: CASSYQGRLETQYF. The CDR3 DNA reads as TGTGCCAGCAGTTATCAGGGGCGTTTAGAGACCCAGTACTTC.

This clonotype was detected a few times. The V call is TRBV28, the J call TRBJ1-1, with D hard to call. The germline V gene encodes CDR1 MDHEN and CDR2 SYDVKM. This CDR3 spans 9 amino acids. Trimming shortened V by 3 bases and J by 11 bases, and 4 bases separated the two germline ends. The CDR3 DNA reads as TGTGCCAGCAGTTTGACGGCTTTCTTT. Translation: CASSLTAFF. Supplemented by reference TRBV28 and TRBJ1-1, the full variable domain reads DVKVTQSSRYLVKRTGEKVFLECVQDMDHENMFWYRQDPGLGLRLIYFSYDVKMKEKGDIPEGYSVSREKKERFSLILESASTNQTSMYLCASSLTAFFGQGTRLTVV.

The CDR3 region has the DNA TGCAGCGTGTCTTACCTACCGGGACAGGGGTTGAAGCAGTACTTC. Protein product: CSVSYLPGQGLKQYF. This sequence joins TRBV29-1 and TRBJ2-7; TRBD1 agrees at 10 bases. Unmatched junction bases numbered 16, after V lost 6 bases and J lost 8 bases. The CDR3 sequence is 15 residues long. CDR1 and CDR2 (germline): SQVTM, ANQGSEA.

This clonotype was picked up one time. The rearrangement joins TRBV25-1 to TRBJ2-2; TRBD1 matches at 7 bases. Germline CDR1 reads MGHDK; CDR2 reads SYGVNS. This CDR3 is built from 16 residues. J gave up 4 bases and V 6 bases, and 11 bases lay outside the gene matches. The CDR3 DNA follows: TGTGCCAGCAGGGCGAAAGGACAGGTGGGCACCGGGGAGCTGTTTTTT. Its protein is CASRAKGQVGTGELFF.

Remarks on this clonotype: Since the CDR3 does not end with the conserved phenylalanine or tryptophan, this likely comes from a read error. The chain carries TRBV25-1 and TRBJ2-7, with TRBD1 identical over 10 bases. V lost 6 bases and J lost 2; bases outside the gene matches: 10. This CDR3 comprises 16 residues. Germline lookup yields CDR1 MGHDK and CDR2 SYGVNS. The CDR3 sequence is CASSKAPGTGAYEQYL. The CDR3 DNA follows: TGTGCCAGCAGCAAAGCACCCGGGACAGGGGCCTACGAGCAGTACCTC.